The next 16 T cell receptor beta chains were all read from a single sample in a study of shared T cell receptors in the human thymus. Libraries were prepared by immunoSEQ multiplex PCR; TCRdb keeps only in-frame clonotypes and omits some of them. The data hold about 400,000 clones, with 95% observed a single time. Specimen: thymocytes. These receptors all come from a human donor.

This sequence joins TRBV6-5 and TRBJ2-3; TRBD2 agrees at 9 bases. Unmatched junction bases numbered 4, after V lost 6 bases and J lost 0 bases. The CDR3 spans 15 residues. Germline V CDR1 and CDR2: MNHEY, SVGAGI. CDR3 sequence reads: CASRPSGRSTDTQYF. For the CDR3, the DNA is TGTGCCAGCAGACCAAGCGGGAGGAGCACAGATACGCAGTATTTT.

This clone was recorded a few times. The CDR3 nucleotides read TGTGCCAGCAGCGTATCCGGACTAGCGGGAGAGACCCAGTACTTC. It codes for CASSVSGLAGETQYF. The chain joins TRBV9 to TRBJ2-5, with TRBD2 identical over 11 bases. V lost 1 base and J lost 4; bases outside the gene matches: 3. The CDR3 sequence is 15 residues long. Germline V gene sequence: CDR1 SGDLS, CDR2 YYNGEE.

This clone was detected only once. CDR3 region: CASSDALAGSAYEQYF. CDR3 coding DNA: TGTGCCAGCAGTGATGCACTAGCGGGCTCCGCCTACGAGCAGTACTTC. The chain combines TRBV2 with TRBJ2-7, with 9 nucleotides matching TRBD2. CDR1 is SNHLY, CDR2 FYNNEI, per germline. The CDR3 is 16 residues long. The trim removed 3 bases at V and 2 bases at J, leaving 8 bases unmatched.

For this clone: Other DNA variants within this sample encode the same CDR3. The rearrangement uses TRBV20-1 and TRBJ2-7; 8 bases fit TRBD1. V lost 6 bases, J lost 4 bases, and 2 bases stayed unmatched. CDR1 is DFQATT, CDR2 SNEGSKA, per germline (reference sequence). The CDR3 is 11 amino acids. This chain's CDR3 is CSATGGYEQYF. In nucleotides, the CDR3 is TGCAGTGCCACAGGGGGGTACGAGCAGTACTTC.

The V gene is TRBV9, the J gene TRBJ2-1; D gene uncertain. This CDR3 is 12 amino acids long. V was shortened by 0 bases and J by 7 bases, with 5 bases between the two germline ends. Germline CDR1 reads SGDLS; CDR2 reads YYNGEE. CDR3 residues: CASSVVRNEQFF. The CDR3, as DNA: TGTGCCAGCAGCGTAGTCAGGAATGAGCAGTTCTTC.

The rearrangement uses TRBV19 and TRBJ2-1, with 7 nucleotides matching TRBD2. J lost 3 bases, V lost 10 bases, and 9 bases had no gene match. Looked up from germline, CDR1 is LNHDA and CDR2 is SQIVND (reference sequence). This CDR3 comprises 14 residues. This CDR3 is CATLGGRVYNEQFF. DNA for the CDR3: TGTGCCACCCTGGGTGGGAGGGTCTACAATGAGCAGTTCTTC.

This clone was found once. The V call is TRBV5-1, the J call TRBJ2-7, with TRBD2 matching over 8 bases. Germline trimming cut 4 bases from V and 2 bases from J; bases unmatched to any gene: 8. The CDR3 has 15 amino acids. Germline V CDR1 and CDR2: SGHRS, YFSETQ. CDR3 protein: CASSPSPGRAYEQYF. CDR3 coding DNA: TGCGCCAGCAGCCCGAGCCCCGGGAGGGCCTACGAGCAGTACTTC.

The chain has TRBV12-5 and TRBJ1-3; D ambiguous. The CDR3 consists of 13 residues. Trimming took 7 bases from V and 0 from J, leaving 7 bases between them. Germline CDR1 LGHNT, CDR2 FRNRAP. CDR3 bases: TGTGCTAGTGTCTTACCCTCTGGAAACACCATATATTTT. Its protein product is CASVLPSGNTIYF.

In nucleotides, the CDR3 is TGTGCCAGCAGCTTAGACGGGTTCACTGAAGCTTTCTTT. It codes for CASSLDGFTEAFF. J is TRBJ1-1 and V is TRBV11-2; D call uncertain. The CDR3 has 13 residues. Trimming pared 0 bases from V and 4 bases from J, leaving 6 bases between. Germline V gene data show CDR1 as SGHAT and CDR2 as FQNNGV.

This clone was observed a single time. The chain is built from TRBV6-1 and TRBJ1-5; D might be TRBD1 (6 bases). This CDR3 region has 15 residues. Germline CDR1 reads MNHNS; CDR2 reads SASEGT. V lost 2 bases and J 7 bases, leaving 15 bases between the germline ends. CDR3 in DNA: TGTGCCAGCAGTGAATACCAACCGGGGGCACAGCCCCAGCATTTT. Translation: CASSEYQPGAQPQHF.

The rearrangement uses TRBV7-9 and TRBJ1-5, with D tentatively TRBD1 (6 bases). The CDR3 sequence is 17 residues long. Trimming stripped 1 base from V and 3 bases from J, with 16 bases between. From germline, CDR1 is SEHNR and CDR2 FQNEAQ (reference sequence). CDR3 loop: CASSLEWDKGINQPQHF. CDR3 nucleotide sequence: TGTGCCAGCAGCTTAGAATGGGACAAGGGAATCAATCAGCCCCAGCATTTT.

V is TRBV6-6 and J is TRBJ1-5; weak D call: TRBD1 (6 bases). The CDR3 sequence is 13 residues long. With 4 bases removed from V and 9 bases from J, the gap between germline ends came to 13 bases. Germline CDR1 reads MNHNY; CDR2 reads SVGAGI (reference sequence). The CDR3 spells CASSSGGGRPQHF. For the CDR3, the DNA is TGTGCCAGCAGTTCGGGGGGCGGGAGGCCCCAGCATTTT.

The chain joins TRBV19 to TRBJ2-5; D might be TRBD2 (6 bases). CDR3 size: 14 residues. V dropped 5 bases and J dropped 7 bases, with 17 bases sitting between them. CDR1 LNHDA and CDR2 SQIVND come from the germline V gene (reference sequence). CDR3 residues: CASSWDDRRGTQYF. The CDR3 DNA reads TGTGCCAGTAGTTGGGATGATAGGCGGGGGACCCAGTACTTC.

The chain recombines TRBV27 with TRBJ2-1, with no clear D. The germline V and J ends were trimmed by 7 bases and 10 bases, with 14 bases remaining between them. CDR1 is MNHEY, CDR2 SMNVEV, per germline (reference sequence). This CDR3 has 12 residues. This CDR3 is CASNSPVGEQFF. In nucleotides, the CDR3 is TGTGCCAGCAATTCCCCTGTGGGGGAGCAGTTCTTC.

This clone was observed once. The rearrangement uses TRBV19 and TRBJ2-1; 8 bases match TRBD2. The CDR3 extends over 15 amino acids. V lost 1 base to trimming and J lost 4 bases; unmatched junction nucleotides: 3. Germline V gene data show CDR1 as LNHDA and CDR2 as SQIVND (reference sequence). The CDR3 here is CASSIAAGAYNEQFF. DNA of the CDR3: TGTGCCAGTAGTATAGCAGCGGGAGCTTACAATGAGCAGTTCTTC.

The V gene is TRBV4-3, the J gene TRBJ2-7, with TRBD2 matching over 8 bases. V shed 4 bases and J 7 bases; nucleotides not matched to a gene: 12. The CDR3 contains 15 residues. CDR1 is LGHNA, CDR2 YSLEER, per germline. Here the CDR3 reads CASSPERELRGEQYF. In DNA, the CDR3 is TGCGCCAGCAGCCCAGAGCGGGAGCTGAGGGGAGAGCAGTACTTC.